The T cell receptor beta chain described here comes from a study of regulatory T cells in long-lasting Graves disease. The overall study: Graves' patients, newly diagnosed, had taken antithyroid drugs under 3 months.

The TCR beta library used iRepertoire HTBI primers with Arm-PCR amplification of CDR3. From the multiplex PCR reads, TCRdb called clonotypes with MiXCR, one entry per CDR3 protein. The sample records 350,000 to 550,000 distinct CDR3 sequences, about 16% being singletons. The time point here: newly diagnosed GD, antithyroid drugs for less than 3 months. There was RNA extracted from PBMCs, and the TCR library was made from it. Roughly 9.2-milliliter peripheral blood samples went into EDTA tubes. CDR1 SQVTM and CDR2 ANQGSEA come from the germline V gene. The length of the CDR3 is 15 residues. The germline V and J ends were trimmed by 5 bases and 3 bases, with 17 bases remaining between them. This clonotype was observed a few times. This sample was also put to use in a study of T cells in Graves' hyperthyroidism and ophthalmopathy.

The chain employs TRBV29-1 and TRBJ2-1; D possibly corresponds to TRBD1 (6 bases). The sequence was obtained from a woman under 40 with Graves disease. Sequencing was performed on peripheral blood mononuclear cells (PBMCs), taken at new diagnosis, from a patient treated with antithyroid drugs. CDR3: CSVSSDRNLYNEQFF. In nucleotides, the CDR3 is TGCAGCGTTTCTAGTGACAGGAACCTCTACAATGAGCAGTTCTTC.